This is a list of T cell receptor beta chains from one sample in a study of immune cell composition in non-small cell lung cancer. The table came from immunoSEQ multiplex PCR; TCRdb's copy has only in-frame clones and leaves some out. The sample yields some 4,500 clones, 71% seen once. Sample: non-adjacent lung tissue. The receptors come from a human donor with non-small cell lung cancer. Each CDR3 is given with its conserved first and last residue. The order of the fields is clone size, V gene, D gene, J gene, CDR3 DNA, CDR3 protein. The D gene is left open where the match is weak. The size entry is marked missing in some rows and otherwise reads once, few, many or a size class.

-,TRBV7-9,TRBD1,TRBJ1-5,TGTGCCAGCAGCTCCGGACAGGGGCCCAATCAGCCCCAGCATTTT,CASSSGQGPNQPQHF
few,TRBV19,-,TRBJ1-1,TGTGCCAGTAGTATAATGAGGAACACTGAAGCTTTCTTT,CASSIMRNTEAFF
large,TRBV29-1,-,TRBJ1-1,TGCAGCGTTGAAGCGGTGGGAGCGGGGCCCACTGAAGCTTTCTTT,CSVEAVGAGPTEAFF
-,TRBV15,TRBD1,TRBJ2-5,TGTGCCACCAGCAGAACAGGGGGCGAAGAGACCCAGTACTTC,CATSRTGGEETQYF
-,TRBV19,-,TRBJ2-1,TGTGCCAGTAGTGGGTACTCCTACAATGAGCAGTTCTTC,CASSGYSYNEQFF
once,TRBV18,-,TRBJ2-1,TGTGCCAGCTCACAGGTGGATGAGCAGTTCTTC,CASSQVDEQFF
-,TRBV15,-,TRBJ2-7,TGTGCCACCAGCAGAGATAGGACAGACCTATACGAGCAGTACTTC,CATSRDRTDLYEQYF
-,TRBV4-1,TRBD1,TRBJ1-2,TGCGCCAGCAGCGGGACAGGGGATACTTCTAACTATGGCTACACCTTC,CASSGTGDTSNYGYTF
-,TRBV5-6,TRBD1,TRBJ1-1,TGTGCCGGCAGCTTGTCGGGACAGCTTCTGAAAGCTTTCTTT,CAGSLSGQLLKAFF
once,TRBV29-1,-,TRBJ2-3,TGCAGCGTTGAAGATCTATCGGGGGCGAATACGCAGTATTTT,CSVEDLSGANTQYF
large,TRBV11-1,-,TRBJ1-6,TGTGCCAGCAGCTTAGGGGCCGGGAGATCACCCCTCCACTTT,CASSLGAGRSPLHF
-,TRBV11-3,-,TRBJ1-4,TGTGCCAGCAGCTTAGGGCGAGCTAATGAAAAACTGTTTTTT,CASSLGRANEKLFF
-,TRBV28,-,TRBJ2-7,TGTGCCAGCAGTTTTTTCGGACGAGAGCAGTACTTC,CASSFFGREQYF
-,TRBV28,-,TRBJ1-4,TGTGCCAGCAGGGTGGGGGGTGAAAAACTGTTTTTT,CASRVGGEKLFF
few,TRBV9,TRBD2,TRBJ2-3,TGTGCCAGCAGCGTGCGGACTAGCGGGGGAGGGACAGATACGCAGTATTTT,CASSVRTSGGGTDTQYF
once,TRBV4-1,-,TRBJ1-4,TGCGCCAGCAGCCAAGAAGTGGCGGGTGTTCGGGATGAAAAACTGTTTTTT,CASSQEVAGVRDEKLFF
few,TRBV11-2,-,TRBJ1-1,TGTGCCAGCAGCTCCCTCAACGTAGGGTTAAACACTGAAGCTTTCTTT,CASSSLNVGLNTEAFF
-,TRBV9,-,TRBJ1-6,TGTGCCAGCAGCTTACATAGCTCCTATAATTCACCCCTCCACTTT,CASSLHSSYNSPLHF
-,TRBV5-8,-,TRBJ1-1,TGTGCCAGCAGCCAAGAAGATGGGGAAAAGAACACTGAAGCTTTCTTT,CASSQEDGEKNTEAFF
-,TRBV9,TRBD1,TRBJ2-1,TGTGCCAGCAGCGCCCTCCGACAGGGTTTCAATGAGCAGTTCTTC,CASSALRQGFNEQFF
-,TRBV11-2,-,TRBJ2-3,TGTGCCAGCAGCTTAGGTACTAGAGGCACAGATACGCAGTATTTT,CASSLGTRGTDTQYF
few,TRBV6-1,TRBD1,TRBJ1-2,TGTGCCAGCAGTGAAGCAGGGACAGGAACTTACTATGGCTACACCTTC,CASSEAGTGTYYGYTF
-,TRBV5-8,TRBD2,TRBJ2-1,TGTGCCAGCAGCTTGGTAGGAGCGGGGGTCAATGAGCAGTTCTTC,CASSLVGAGVNEQFF
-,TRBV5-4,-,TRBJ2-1,TGTGCCAGCAGCTTCGTGGGGGCCTACAATGAGCAGTTCTTC,CASSFVGAYNEQFF
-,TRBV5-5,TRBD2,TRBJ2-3,TGTGCCAGCAGCTTACATCTCCAGCGGGGGGCCTACACAGATACGCAGTATTTT,CASSLHLQRGAYTDTQYF
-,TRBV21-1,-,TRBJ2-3,TGTGCCAGCAGCATTCCGACAGATACGCAGTATTTT,CASSIPTDTQYF
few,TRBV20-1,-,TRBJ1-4,TGCAGTGTTGAACAGGGAAGAGAGCTGTTTTTT,CSVEQGRELFF
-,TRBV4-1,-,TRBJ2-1,TGCGCCAGCAGCCAAACTTCAGTTTACAATGAGCAGTTCTTC,CASSQTSVYNEQFF
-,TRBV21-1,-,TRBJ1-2,TGTGCCAGCAGCTCTACAGGGTTCGGCTACACCTTC,CASSSTGFGYTF
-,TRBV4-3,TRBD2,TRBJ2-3,TGCGCCAGCAGCCAAGATTTAGTTACTAGCGGGGCCACAGATACGCAGTATTTT,CASSQDLVTSGATDTQYF
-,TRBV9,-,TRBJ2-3,TGTGCCAGCAGCGTAACTACTACAGGGAAGGGCACAGATACGCAGTATTTT,CASSVTTTGKGTDTQYF
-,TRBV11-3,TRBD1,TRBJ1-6,TGTGCCAGCAGCTTAGATTCGGGACAGCTGAATTCACCCCTCCACTTT,CASSLDSGQLNSPLHF
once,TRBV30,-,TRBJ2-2,TGTGCCTGGAGTCCGGGACTCCAAATCGGGGAGCTGTTTTTT,CAWSPGLQIGELFF
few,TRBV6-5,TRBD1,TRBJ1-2,TGTGCCAGCTCCGGGACAGGAGACTATGGCTACACCTTC,CASSGTGDYGYTF
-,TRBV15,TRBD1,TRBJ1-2,TGTGCCACCAGCGCAAAGACCGGGACAGGGCCTCACTATGGCTACACCTTC,CATSAKTGTGPHYGYTF
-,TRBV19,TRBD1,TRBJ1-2,TGTGCCAGTAGTTTAAGGCGGGAGACAGGGTGGATGAATGGCTACACCTTC,CASSLRRETGWMNGYTF
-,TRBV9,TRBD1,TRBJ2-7,TGTGCCAGCAGCGTAGCGACAGGGTCTCAGCAGTACTTC,CASSVATGSQQYF
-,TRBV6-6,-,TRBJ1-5,TGTGCCAGCAGCCCCGATACAGTCGCTTCAAATCAGCCCCAGCATTTT,CASSPDTVASNQPQHF
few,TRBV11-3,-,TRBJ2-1,TGTGCCAGCAGCTCGGACATGGGGGACGCGTTCTTC,CASSSDMGDAFF
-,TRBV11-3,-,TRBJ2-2,TGTGCCAGCAGCCCGGGCGTATCACTCACCGGGGAGCTGTTTTTT,CASSPGVSLTGELFF
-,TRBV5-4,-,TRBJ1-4,TGTGCCAGCAGCGTAGAGAGTAGGAGGATTTCTGAAAAACTGTTTTTT,CASSVESRRISEKLFF
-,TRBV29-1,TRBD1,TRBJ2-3,TGCAGCGTTGAACGGGACAGGGTTACGCAGTATTTT,CSVERDRVTQYF
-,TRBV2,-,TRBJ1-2,TGTGCCAGCAAAGAGGGTCCTAACTATGGCTACACCTTC,CASKEGPNYGYTF
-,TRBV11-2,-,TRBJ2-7,TGTGCCAGCAGCTTGTCGGGGAGCGCGATCTACGAGCAGTACTTC,CASSLSGSAIYEQYF
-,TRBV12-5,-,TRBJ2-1,TGTGCTAGTGGTTTGGGGGTAGGAGGGAATGAGCAGTTCTTC,CASGLGVGGNEQFF
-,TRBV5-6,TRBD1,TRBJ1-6,TGTGCCAGCAGCTCCCACCCGGACAGGGGAAACTATAATTCACCCCTCCACTTT,CASSSHPDRGNYNSPLHF
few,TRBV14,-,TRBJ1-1,TGTGCCAGCAGCCCCCGAGGAGGGGTGGGCACTGAAGCTTTCTTT,CASSPRGGVGTEAFF
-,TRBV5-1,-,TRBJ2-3,TGCGCCAGCAGCTTGAGTTCCCTAAGCACAGATACGCAGTATTTT,CASSLSSLSTDTQYF
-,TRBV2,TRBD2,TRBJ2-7,TGTGGGGGAGGGGCTGGGTCAACCCAGTACTTC,CGGGAGSTQYF
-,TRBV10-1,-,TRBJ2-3,TGCGCCAGCAGTGGTCAGGGCACAGATACGCAGTATTTT,CASSGQGTDTQYF
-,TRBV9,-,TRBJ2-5,TGTGCCAGCAGCGCATCCTGGGGGGGCCTCGAGACCCAGTACTTC,CASSASWGGLETQYF
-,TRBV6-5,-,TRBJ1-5,TGTGCCAGCAGGCCCCGGATATTGGGCAATCAGCCCCAGCATTTT,CASRPRILGNQPQHF